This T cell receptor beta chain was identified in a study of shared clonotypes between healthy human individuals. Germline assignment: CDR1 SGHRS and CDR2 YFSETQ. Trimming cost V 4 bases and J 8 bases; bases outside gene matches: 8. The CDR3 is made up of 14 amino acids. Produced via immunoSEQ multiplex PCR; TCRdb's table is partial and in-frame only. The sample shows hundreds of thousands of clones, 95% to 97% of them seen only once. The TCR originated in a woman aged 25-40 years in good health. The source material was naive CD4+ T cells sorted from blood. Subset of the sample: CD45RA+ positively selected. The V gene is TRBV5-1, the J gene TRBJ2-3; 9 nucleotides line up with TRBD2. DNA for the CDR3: TGCGCCAGCAGCCCCAGACTAGCGGAAGGTACGCAGTATTTT. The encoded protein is CASSPRLAEGTQYF.